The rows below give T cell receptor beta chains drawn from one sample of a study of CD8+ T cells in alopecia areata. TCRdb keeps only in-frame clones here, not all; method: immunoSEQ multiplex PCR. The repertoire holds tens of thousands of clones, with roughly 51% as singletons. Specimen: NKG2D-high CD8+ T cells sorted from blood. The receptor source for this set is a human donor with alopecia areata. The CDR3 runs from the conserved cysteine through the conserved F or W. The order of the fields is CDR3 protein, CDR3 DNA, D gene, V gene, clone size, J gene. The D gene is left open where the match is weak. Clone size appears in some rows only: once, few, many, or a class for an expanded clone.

cdr3_aa: CSAFGTEVLEAFF
cdr3_nt: TGCAGCGCCTTCGGGACAGAAGTCCTAGAAGCTTTCTTT
d_call: TRBD1
v_call: TRBV29-1
clone_size: -
j_call: TRBJ1-1

cdr3_aa: CSVTGDYEQYF
cdr3_nt: TGCAGCGTTACCGGAGACTACGAGCAGTACTTC
d_call: -
v_call: TRBV29-1
clone_size: -
j_call: TRBJ2-7

cdr3_aa: CASSVPGADEQFF
cdr3_nt: TGTGCCAGCAGCGTGCCAGGGGCCGATGAGCAGTTCTTC
d_call: -
v_call: TRBV9
clone_size: -
j_call: TRBJ2-1

cdr3_aa: CASRPPGVGTKNIQYF
cdr3_nt: TGTGCCAGCAGACCCCCTGGGGTAGGGACCAAAAACATTCAGTACTTC
d_call: -
v_call: TRBV28
clone_size: -
j_call: TRBJ2-4

cdr3_aa: CASSQVTDTQYF
cdr3_nt: TGTGCCAGCAGCCAAGTGACAGATACGCAGTATTTT
d_call: -
v_call: TRBV14
clone_size: -
j_call: TRBJ2-3

cdr3_aa: CASSRQLAGSYEQYF
cdr3_nt: TGTGCCAGCAGCCGCCAGTTAGCGGGGTCCTACGAGCAGTACTTC
d_call: TRBD2
v_call: TRBV16
clone_size: few
j_call: TRBJ2-7

cdr3_aa: CSVETSGLTYEQYF
cdr3_nt: TGCAGCGTTGAAACTAGCGGGTTGACCTACGAGCAGTACTTC
d_call: TRBD2
v_call: TRBV29-1
clone_size: -
j_call: TRBJ2-7

cdr3_aa: CASSSPGGEQYF
cdr3_nt: TGTGCCAGCAGCTCCCCTGGGGGCGAGCAGTACTTC
d_call: -
v_call: TRBV6-5
clone_size: few
j_call: TRBJ2-7

cdr3_aa: CSVVQNGDEQYF
cdr3_nt: TGCAGCGTTGTTCAAAATGGGGACGAGCAGTACTTC
d_call: -
v_call: TRBV29-1
clone_size: -
j_call: TRBJ2-7

cdr3_aa: CASTQFLGGVDTQYF
cdr3_nt: TGTGCCAGCACTCAATTCTTAGGGGGGGTTGATACGCAGTATTTT
d_call: -
v_call: TRBV6-6
clone_size: -
j_call: TRBJ2-3

cdr3_aa: CSVVEWMGGYTF
cdr3_nt: TGCAGCGTTGTTGAGTGGATGGGGGGCTACACCTTC
d_call: -
v_call: TRBV29-1
clone_size: -
j_call: TRBJ1-2

cdr3_aa: CASGAGTLNEQFF
cdr3_nt: TGTGCTAGTGGTGCCGGGACTCTCAATGAGCAGTTCTTC
d_call: -
v_call: TRBV12-5
clone_size: few
j_call: TRBJ2-1

cdr3_aa: CASSFGDRNEQFF
cdr3_nt: TGTGCCAGCAGTTTCGGGGATCGGAATGAGCAGTTCTTC
d_call: -
v_call: TRBV27
clone_size: once
j_call: TRBJ2-1

cdr3_aa: CASSSAFRALNTEAFF
cdr3_nt: TGTGCCAGTAGTTCCGCTTTTCGGGCCCTGAACACTGAAGCTTTCTTT
d_call: -
v_call: TRBV19
clone_size: few
j_call: TRBJ1-1